Listed here are 24 T cell receptor beta chains from one sample, sequenced in a study of blood T cell repertoires in COVID-19. Profiling relied on immunoSEQ multiplex PCR, and the TCRdb table lists in-frame clones only, not all of them. The sample holds tens of thousands of clones, around four fifths seen once. The specimen sequenced was peripheral blood. Receptors were obtained from a man aged 25 to 40 with COVID-19, enrolled during active disease.

The sample holds a few counts of this clone. The rearrangement joins TRBV7-2 to TRBJ2-7; 8 bases line up with TRBD1. Trimming removed 6 bases from V and 5 bases from J; junction bases left unmatched: 18. This CDR3 contains 17 residues. Germline V gives CDR1 SGHTA, CDR2 FQGNSA. CDR3 DNA: TGTGCCAGCAGTCCTAGTGGCACCGGGACAGGTTCTGACGAGCAGTACTTC. Translated, it gives CASSPSGTGTGSDEQYF. Using reference TRBV7-2 and TRBJ2-7 for the parts outside the CDR3, the full variable domain is GAGVSQSPSNKVTEKGKDVELRCDPISGHTALYWYRQSLGQGLEFLIYFQGNSAPDKSGLPSDRFSAERTGGSVSTLTIQRTQQEDSAVYLCASSPSGTGTGSDEQYFGPGTRLTVT.

The CDR3 loop reads CASSRGTGEAETQYF. The CDR3 DNA is TGTGCCAGCAGCCGGGGGACAGGGGAGGCGGAGACCCAGTACTTC. V and J are TRBV6-5 and TRBJ2-5, with TRBD1 matching 10 bases. This CDR3 has 15 residues. The V gene's germline CDR1 is MNHEY and CDR2 SVGAGI. Trimming removed 6 bases from V and 5 bases from J; junction bases left unmatched: 9.

The CDR3 sequence: CASSEQGGLSDTQYF. CDR3 bases: TGTGCCAGCAGTGAACAGGGGGGATTAAGTGATACGCAGTATTTT. J is TRBJ2-3 and V is TRBV2, with D tentatively TRBD1 (7 bases). The CDR3 is 15 residues long. V was pared by 2 bases and J by 6 bases, with 15 bases between. CDR1 SNHLY and CDR2 FYNNEI come from the germline V gene.

On this clone: The same CDR3 is also encoded by other DNA sequences in this sample. The rearrangement uses TRBV18 and TRBJ2-1, with TRBD1 matching 7 bases. With V trimmed by 1 base and J by 0 bases, 9 bases remained unmatched. Germline CDR1 KGHSH, CDR2 LQKENI. CDR3 length: 18 amino acids. The CDR3 DNA follows: TGTGCCAGCTCACCACTCGCCGGACAGGCAACCTCCTACAATGAGCAGTTCTTC. It is translated as CASSPLAGQATSYNEQFF.

In this sample, this clone turned up many times. The chain links TRBV19 to TRBJ2-3, with TRBD2 identical over 9 bases. Germline V gene sequence: CDR1 LNHDA, CDR2 SQIVND (reference sequence). J lost 5 bases, V lost 3 bases, and 9 bases had no gene match. This CDR3 spans 16 amino acids. Here the CDR3 reads CASSMLFSGRVDTQYF. CDR3 in DNA: TGTGCCAGTAGTATGCTCTTTAGCGGGAGAGTAGATACGCAGTATTTT.

This clone has a handful of counts. The gene calls are TRBV6-4 and TRBJ2-1; TRBD2 might be the D (6 bases). V dropped 0 bases and J dropped 1 base, with 7 bases sitting between them. Per germline, CDR1 MRHNA and CDR2 SNTAGT. The CDR3 totals 15 residues. The CDR3 DNA reads TGTGCCAGCAGTGACTCGCTAGCGTCCTACAATGAGCAGTTCTTC. This codes for CASSDSLASYNEQFF.

This clone was seen a few times. The rearrangement uses TRBV7-2 and TRBJ1-5; D is undetermined. The CDR3 runs 13 residues. Per the germline V gene, CDR1 is SGHTA and CDR2 is FQGNSA. V lost 2 bases to trimming and J lost 2 bases, with 4 bases between them. The CDR3, as DNA: TGTGCCAGCAGCTTACCTGGCAATCAGCCCCAGCATTTT. Its translation: CASSLPGNQPQHF.

The J gene is TRBJ1-1, the V gene TRBV28, with 7 nucleotides matching TRBD1. From germline, CDR1 is MDHEN and CDR2 SYDVKM. V dropped 3 bases and J dropped 1; count of bases not matched to a gene: 8. This CDR3 is built from 16 residues. CDR3 residues: CASSFVSDRPNTEAFF. The DNA of the CDR3 is TGTGCCAGCAGTTTCGTATCGGACAGGCCGAACACTGAAGCTTTCTTT.

The V call is TRBV10-1, the J call TRBJ2-1, with 7 bases that match TRBD1. The CDR3 is 15 amino acids. The V gene end was trimmed by 9 bases and the J gene end by 1 base; junction bases not matched to a gene: 9. Germline V CDR1 and CDR2: WNHNN, SYGVQD (reference sequence). The DNA for the CDR3 is TGCGCCAGAGAACGACAGGGTGGATCCTACAATGAGCAGTTCTTC. This codes for CARERQGGSYNEQFF.

This clone was observed once. The rearrangement links TRBV6-5 to TRBJ1-5; 8 nucleotides agree with TRBD1. Germline trimming cut 6 bases from V and 3 bases from J; bases unmatched to any gene: 7. Per the germline V gene, CDR1 is MNHEY and CDR2 is SVGAGI. The CDR3 has 15 amino acids. The CDR3 nucleotides read TGTGCCAGCAGCTCCTGGGGACAGGCCAATCAGCCCCAGCATTTT. It codes for CASSSWGQANQPQHF.

V usage is TRBV7-2 and J usage is TRBJ1-2; a weak D match, TRBD1 (6 bases). In germline, CDR1 is SGHTA, CDR2 FQGNSA. V dropped 6 bases and J dropped 4 bases, with 15 bases sitting between them. This CDR3 contains 14 residues. DNA for the CDR3: TGTGCCAGCAGTTCCCGGACAGACCGCTATGGCTACACCTTC. Its translation is CASSSRTDRYGYTF.

J is TRBJ2-7 and V is TRBV15; D not certain. From germline, CDR1 is LNHNV and CDR2 YYDKDF (reference sequence). The CDR3 covers 14 residues. Trimming removed 8 bases from V and 2 bases from J, with 16 bases in between. The CDR3 DNA is TGTGCCACCCAAGACTCATCCGTTACCTACGAGCAGTACTTC. Its protein product is CATQDSSVTYEQYF.

V and J are TRBV14 and TRBJ2-5; 9 bases match TRBD1. The germline CDR1 and CDR2 sequences are SGHDN and FVKESK. With V trimmed by 1 base and J by 3 bases, 12 bases remained unmatched. The length of the CDR3 is 18 residues. CDR3 nucleotides: TGTGCCAGCAGCCAAGCTACCGGGACAGGGCGTTTTGAAGAGACCCAGTACTTC. Its protein is CASSQATGTGRFEETQYF.

The chain uses TRBV6-5 and TRBJ2-6; a possible D gene is TRBD1 (6 bases). This CDR3 is 15 amino acids long. Germline CDR1 MNHEY, CDR2 SVGAGI. Trimming took 6 bases from V and 2 from J, leaving 11 bases between them. The CDR3 bases are TGTGCCAGCAGAGGAAGGGGGACTGGGGCCAACGTCCTGACTTTC. Protein: CASRGRGTGANVLTF.

Only a few counts were recorded for this clone. The V and J genes are TRBV29-1 and TRBJ1-4; D is possibly TRBD1 (5 bases). V was clipped by 1 base and J by 4 bases, with 10 bases between them. The CDR3 length is 14 residues. CDR1 SQVTM and CDR2 ANQGSEA come from the germline V gene. DNA for the CDR3: TGCAGCGTTGAAGGAAGCAGGGATAATGAAAAACTGTTTTTT. Protein: CSVEGSRDNEKLFF.

The chain recombines TRBV5-5 with TRBJ2-3; weak D call: TRBD2 (5 bases). Trimming shortened V by 2 bases and J by 4 bases, and 14 bases separated the two germline ends. Germline-derived CDR1 and CDR2 are SGHKS and YYEKEE (reference sequence). The CDR3 is made up of 15 amino acids. CDR3 sequence: CASSLTTGNADTQYF. For the CDR3, the DNA is TGTGCCAGCAGCTTAACTACCGGGAATGCAGATACGCAGTATTTT.

The chain has TRBV3-1 (or the pseudogene TRBV3-2) and TRBJ1-2; TRBD1 might be the D (5 bases). The CDR3 is made up of 13 amino acids. Germline loops: CDR1 LGHDT, CDR2 YNNKEL (reference sequence). Trimming removed 0 bases at V and 8 bases at J, with 10 bases between. The CDR3 DNA follows: TGTGCCAGCAGCCAAGACGGACAAAGGGGCTACACCTTC. Translating it yields CASSQDGQRGYTF.

V is TRBV3-1 (or the pseudogene TRBV3-2) and J is TRBJ1-1, with TRBD1 matching 8 bases. The germline gives CDR1 LGHDT, CDR2 YNNKEL (reference sequence). This CDR3 region has 20 residues. Unmatched junction bases numbered 19, after V lost 4 bases and J lost 0 bases. The CDR3 is CASSPVGPGGSDQMNTEAFF. CDR3 DNA: TGTGCCAGCAGCCCCGTAGGACCAGGGGGCTCAGATCAAATGAACACTGAAGCTTTCTTT.

In this sample, this clone turned up once. V is TRBV19 and J is TRBJ2-7, with D possibly TRBD1 on 6 matching bases. Trimming shortened V by 1 base and J by 6 bases, and 13 bases separated the two germline ends. The CDR3 is made up of 14 amino acids. CDR1 is LNHDA, CDR2 SQIVND, per germline (reference sequence). This CDR3 is CASSIGKQGGEQYF. The CDR3 nucleotides read TGTGCCAGTAGTATAGGGAAACAGGGTGGCGAGCAGTACTTC.

The V call is TRBV5-6, the J call TRBJ2-5; D may be TRBD1 (5 bases). Trimming stripped 0 bases from V and 3 bases from J, with 9 bases between. The CDR3 extends over 14 amino acids. Germline CDR1 SGHDT, CDR2 YYEEEE. Here the CDR3 reads CASSLVGREETQYF. The DNA for the CDR3 is TGTGCCAGCAGCTTGGTAGGCAGGGAAGAGACCCAGTACTTC.

This chain uses TRBV7-2 with TRBJ2-2; no definite D call. CDR1 is SGHTA and CDR2 is FQGNSA in the germline V gene. The CDR3 is 15 amino acids. V gave up 7 bases and J gave up 6 bases, with 18 bases separating them. For the CDR3, the DNA is TGTGCCAGCAAAAGACCCGGGTCCGCCTCCGGGGAGCTGTTTTTT. This sequence encodes CASKRPGSASGELFF.

The J gene is TRBJ2-5, the V gene TRBV4-2; D remains unclear. The germline CDR1 and CDR2 sequences are LGHNA and YNFKEQ. With 0 bases removed from V and 7 bases from J, the gap between germline ends came to 12 bases. The CDR3 totals 14 residues. The CDR3 is CASSQDGPIGTQYF. As DNA, the CDR3 is TGTGCCAGCAGCCAAGATGGGCCCATAGGGACCCAGTACTTC.

The V and J genes are TRBV11-2 and TRBJ1-2; D ambiguous. The CDR3 length is 15 residues. The germline V gene encodes CDR1 SGHAT and CDR2 FQNNGV. The V end lost 3 bases, the J end lost 8 bases, and 19 bases lay between the germline ends. The CDR3 nucleotides are TGTGCCAGCAGCTTGAGTATGAGCGGGTCCGGCGGCTACACCTTC. Its translation: CASSLSMSGSGGYTF.

V usage is TRBV11-2 and J usage is TRBJ2-1, with D possibly matching TRBD1 (6 bases). Germline lookup yields CDR1 SGHAT and CDR2 FQNNGV. Trimming took 1 base from V and 0 from J, leaving 10 bases between them. CDR3 length equals 16 residues. Written as DNA, the CDR3 is TGTGCCAGCAGCTTAGGCGGACAGATCTCCTACAATGAGCAGTTCTTC. Amino acids: CASSLGGQISYNEQFF. Full variable domain (missing parts from reference TRBV11-2 and TRBJ2-1): EAGVAQSPRYKIIEKRQSVAFWCNPISGHATLYWYQQILGQGPKLLIQFQNNGVVDDSQLPKDRFSAERLKGVDSTLKIQPAKLEDSAVYLCASSLGGQISYNEQFFGPGTRLTVL.